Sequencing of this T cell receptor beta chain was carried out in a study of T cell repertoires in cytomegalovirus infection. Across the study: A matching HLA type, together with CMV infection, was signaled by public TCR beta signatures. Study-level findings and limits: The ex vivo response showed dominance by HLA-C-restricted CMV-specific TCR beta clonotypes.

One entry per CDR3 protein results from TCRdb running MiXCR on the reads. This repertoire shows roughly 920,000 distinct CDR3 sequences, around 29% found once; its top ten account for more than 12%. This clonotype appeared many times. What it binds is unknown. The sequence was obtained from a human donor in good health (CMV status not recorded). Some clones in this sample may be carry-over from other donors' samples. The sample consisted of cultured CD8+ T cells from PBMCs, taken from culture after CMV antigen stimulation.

This CDR3 reads CASSSGYPAFF. CDR3 DNA sequence: TGTGCCAGCAGCTCAGGGTATCCAGCTTTCTTT. V is TRBV7-9 and J is TRBJ1-1, with D possibly being TRBD1 (5 bases). Trimming removed 4 bases at V and 10 bases at J, with 10 bases between. There are 11 residues in the CDR3. Germline loops: CDR1 SEHNR, CDR2 FQNEAQ (reference sequence).